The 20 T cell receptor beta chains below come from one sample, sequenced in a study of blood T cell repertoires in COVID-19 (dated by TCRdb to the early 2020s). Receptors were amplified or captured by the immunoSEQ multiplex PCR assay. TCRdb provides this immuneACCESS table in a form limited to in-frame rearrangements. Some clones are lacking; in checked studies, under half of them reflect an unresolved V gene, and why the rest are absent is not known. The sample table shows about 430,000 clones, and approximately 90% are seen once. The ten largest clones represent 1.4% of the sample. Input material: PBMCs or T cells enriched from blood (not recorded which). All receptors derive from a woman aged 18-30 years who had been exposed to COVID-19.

The CDR3 DNA reads as TGTGCCAGCAGCAAAGGGGTGGAGGGACAGGGAGGCGAGCAGTACTTC. The encoded protein is CASSKGVEGQGGEQYF. The gene calls are TRBV21-1 and TRBJ2-7; the table gives TRBD1 as D, unverified against the DNA. TRBV21-1 constitutes a pseudogene. The CDR3 is 16 amino acids.

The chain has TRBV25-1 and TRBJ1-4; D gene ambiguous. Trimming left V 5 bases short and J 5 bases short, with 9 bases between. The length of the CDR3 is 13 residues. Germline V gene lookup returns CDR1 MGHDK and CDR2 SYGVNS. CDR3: CASSSQPNEKLFF. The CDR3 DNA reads TGTGCCAGCAGTTCACAGCCGAATGAAAAACTGTTTTTT. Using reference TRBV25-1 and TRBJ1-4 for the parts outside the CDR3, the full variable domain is EADIYQTPRYLVIGTGKKITLECSQTMGHDKMYWYQQDPGMELHLIHYSYGVNSTEKGDLSSESTVSRIRTEHFPLTLESARPSHTSQYLCASSSQPNEKLFFGSGTQLSVL.

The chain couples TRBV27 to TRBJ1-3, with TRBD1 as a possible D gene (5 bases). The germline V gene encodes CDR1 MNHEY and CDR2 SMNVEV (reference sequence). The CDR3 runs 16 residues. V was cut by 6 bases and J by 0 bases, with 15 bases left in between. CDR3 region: CASSRQQPSSGNTIYF. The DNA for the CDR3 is TGTGCCAGCAGCAGACAGCAGCCCAGCTCTGGAAACACCATATATTTT.

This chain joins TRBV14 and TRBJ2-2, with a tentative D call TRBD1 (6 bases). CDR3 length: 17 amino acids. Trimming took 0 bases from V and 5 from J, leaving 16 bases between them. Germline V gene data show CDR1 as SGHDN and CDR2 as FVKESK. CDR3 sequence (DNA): TGTGCCAGCAGCCAAGATCGGGACAAGTTCCGTACCGGGGAGCTGTTTTTT. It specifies CASSQDRDKFRTGELFF.

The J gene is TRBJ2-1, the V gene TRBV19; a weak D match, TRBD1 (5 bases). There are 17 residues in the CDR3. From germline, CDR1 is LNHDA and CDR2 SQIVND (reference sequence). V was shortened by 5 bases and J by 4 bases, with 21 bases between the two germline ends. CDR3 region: CASSASLGADWYNEQFF. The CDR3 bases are TGTGCCAGTAGTGCCTCATTAGGGGCTGATTGGTACAATGAGCAGTTCTTC.

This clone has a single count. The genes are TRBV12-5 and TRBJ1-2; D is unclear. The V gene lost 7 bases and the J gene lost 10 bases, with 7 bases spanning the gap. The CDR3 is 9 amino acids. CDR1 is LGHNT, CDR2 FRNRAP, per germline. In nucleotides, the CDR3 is TGTGCTAGTGAGACTAACTACACCTTC. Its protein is CASETNYTF.

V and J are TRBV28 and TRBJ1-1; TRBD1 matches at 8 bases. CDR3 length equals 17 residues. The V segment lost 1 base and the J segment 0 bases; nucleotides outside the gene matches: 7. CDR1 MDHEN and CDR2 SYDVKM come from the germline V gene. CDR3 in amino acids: CASSLLSRGLMNTEAFF. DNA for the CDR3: TGTGCCAGCAGTTTATTGTCCAGGGGGCTCATGAACACTGAAGCTTTCTTT.

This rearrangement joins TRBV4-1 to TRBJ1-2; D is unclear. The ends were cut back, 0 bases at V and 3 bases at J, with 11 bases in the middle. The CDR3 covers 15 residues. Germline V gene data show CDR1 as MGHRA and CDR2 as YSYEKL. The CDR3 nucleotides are TGCGCCAGCAGCCAAGATGACGGGGAATACTATGGCTACACCTTC. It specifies CASSQDDGEYYGYTF.

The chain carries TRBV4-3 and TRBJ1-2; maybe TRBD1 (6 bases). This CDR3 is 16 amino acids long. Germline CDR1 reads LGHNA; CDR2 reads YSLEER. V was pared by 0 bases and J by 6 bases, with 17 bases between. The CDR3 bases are TGCGCCAGCAGCCAAGATCGGTCCCAGGGGAGAGATGGCTACACCTTC. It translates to CASSQDRSQGRDGYTF.

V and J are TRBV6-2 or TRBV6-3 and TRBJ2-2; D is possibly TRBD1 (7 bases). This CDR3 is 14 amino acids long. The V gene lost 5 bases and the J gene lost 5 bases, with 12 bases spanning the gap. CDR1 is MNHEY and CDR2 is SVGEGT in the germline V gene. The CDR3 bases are TGTGCCAGCAGTAGACAGGGAGGAACCGGGGAGCTGTTTTTT. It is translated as CASSRQGGTGELFF.

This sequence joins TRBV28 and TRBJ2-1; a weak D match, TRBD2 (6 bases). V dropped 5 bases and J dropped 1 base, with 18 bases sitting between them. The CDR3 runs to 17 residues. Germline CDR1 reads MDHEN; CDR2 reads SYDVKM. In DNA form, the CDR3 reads TGTGCCAGCAGTCCCCTTATAGGGACTTTTTCCTACAATGAGCAGTTCTTC. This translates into CASSPLIGTFSYNEQFF.

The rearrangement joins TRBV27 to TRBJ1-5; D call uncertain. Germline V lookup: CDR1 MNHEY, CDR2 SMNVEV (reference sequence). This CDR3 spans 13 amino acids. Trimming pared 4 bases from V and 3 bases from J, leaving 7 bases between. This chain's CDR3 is CASSSGTNQPQHF. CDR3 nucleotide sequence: TGTGCCAGCAGTTCCGGTACCAATCAGCCCCAGCATTTT.

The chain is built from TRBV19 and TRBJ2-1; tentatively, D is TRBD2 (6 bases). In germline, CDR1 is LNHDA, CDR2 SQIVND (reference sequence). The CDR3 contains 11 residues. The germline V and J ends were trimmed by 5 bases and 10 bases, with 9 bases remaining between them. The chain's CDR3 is CASSAGLEQFF. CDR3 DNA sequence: TGTGCCAGTAGTGCGGGACTGGAGCAGTTCTTC.

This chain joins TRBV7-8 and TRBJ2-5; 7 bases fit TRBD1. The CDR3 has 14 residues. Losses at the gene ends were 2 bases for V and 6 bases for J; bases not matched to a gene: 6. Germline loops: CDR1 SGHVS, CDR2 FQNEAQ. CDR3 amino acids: CASSLLGTAKTQYF. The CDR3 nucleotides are TGTGCCAGCAGCTTACTTGGGACAGCGAAGACCCAGTACTTC.

CDR3 DNA: TGCGCCAGCAGCTTGGATCATCTTACAGGGCTCAGGCTTGGCTACACCTTC. It specifies CASSLDHLTGLRLGYTF. The rearrangement uses TRBV5-1 and TRBJ1-2, with D maybe TRBD1 (6 bases). The germline V gene encodes CDR1 SGHRS and CDR2 YFSETQ. The CDR3 covers 17 residues. V was pared by 0 bases and J by 7 bases, with 22 bases between.

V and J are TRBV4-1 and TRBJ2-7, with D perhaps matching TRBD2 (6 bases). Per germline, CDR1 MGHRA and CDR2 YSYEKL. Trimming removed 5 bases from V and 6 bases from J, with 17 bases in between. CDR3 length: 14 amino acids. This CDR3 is CASSGKAGGVEQYF. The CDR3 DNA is TGCGCCAGCAGCGGGAAAGCGGGTGGGGTCGAGCAGTACTTC.

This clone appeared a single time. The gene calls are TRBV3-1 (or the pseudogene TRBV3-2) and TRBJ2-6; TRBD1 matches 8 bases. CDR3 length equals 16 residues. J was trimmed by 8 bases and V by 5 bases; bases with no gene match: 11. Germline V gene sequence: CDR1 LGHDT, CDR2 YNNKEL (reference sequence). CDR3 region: CASSGRRTGMTNVLTF. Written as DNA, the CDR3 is TGTGCCAGCAGCGGCAGGAGGACAGGGATGACCAACGTCCTGACTTTC.

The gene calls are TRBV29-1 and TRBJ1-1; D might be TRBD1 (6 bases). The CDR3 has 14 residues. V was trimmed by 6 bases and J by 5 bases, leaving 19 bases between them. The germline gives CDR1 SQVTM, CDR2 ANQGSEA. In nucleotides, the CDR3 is TGCAGCGTGCCCGGTCGGGGGGCGCGTACTGAAGCTTTCTTT. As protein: CSVPGRGARTEAFF.

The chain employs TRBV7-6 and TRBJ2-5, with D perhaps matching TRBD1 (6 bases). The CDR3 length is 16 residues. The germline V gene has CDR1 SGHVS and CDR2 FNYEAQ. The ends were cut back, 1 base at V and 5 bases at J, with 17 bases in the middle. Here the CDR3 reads CASSLDWGRGWETQYF. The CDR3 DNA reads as TGTGCCAGCAGCTTAGATTGGGGCAGGGGCTGGGAGACCCAGTACTTC.

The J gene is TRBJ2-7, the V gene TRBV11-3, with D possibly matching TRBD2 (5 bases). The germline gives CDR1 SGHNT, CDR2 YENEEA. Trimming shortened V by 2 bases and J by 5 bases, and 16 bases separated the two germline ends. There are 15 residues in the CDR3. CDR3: CASSLLPGMRNEQYF. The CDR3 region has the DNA TGTGCCAGCAGCTTACTCCCGGGGATGAGGAACGAGCAGTACTTC.